The source of this T cell receptor beta chain is a study of blood T cell repertoires in COVID-19. This clone was seen just once. Looked up from germline, CDR1 is MNHNY and CDR2 is SVGAGI (reference sequence). Trimming cost V 7 bases and J 4 bases, with 13 bases left between them. The CDR3 covers 13 residues. How the authors handled the data: Amplification of reference gene primers was used by the study to estimate nucleated cell counts. This table comes from immunoSEQ multiplex PCR, and its TCRdb copy is limited to in-frame clones, with some not included. V and J calls and clone size are as listed in that table; D and trimming were resolved from the DNA. Of about 140,000 clones in the sample, approximately 85% were seen once.

The V gene is TRBV6-6, the J gene TRBJ1-2; D perhaps matches TRBD1 (6 bases). This receptor was obtained from a woman older than 75 with acute or convalescent COVID-19. Input material: peripheral blood. CDR3 loop: CASTGGVFYGYTF. CDR3 in DNA: TGTGCCAGCACGGGGGGCGTCTTCTATGGCTACACCTTC.